The entry that follows covers one T cell receptor beta chain sequence. CD4+ T cells from unexposed donors were obtained before the COVID-19 pandemic (2011-2018). Only in-frame clones appear in the TCRdb table, and some are missing; sequencing was by immunoSEQ multiplex PCR. Of 60,000 or so clones in the sample, 85% to 95% were seen once. This sample is drawn from a study of CD4 T cells in relation to SARS-CoV-2 and coronaviruses. The V end was cut by 0 bases, the J end by 2 bases, with 11 bases between. The CDR3 extends over 16 amino acids. Germline-derived CDR1 and CDR2 are SEHNR and FQNEAQ (reference sequence).

The source material was naive CD4+ T cells from PBMCs. The subset is: naive CD4+ T cells isolated by negative enrichment. This TCR was recovered from a human donor in good health. J is TRBJ1-3 and V is TRBV7-9, with D unclear. CDR3 DNA: TGTGCCAGCAGCTTAGCGGGCCCTAAAGCTGGAAACACCATATATTTT. Protein product: CASSLAGPKAGNTIYF.